This T cell receptor (beta chain) was captured in a study of early T cells in non-severe SARS-CoV-2 infection (dated by TCRdb to about 2021). Background for the entire study: TCR sequencing used bulk RNA from unsorted whole blood, so alpha and beta chains could not be paired.

The germline V gene (reference sequence) sets CDR1 to MNHEY and CDR2 to SMNVEV. There are 12 amino acids in the CDR3, from cysteine to phenylalanine inclusive. The retained sequence is limited to the CDR3, 36 bases, with the frame set at the first base. At the junction V is shortened by 5 bases and J by 4 bases, with 9 bases in between. Library prep was done by 5' RACE. The run used a NextSeq 500. To correct for sequencing error and PCR bias, the TCR library protocol tagged individual cDNA molecules with unique molecular identifiers. Sequencing covered both TCR alpha and beta chains, and within each sample the abundances of alpha and beta sequences were tightly co-correlated. For the original study's pipeline: Decombinator V4 was used to annotate the V gene, J gene and CDR3 of the TCR sequences. TCRs were defined as expanded if a significant change between any two time points was detected under a Poisson model with p below 0.0001. Abundances of TCRs were expressed as counts per million after normalisation to the total number of TCRs sequenced in each sample. MAIT TCRs were defined by TRAV1-2 paired with TRAJ12, TRAJ20 or TRAJ33, and iNKT TCRs by TRAV10 paired with TRAJ18. VDJdb, accessed 1 November 2021, was searched for CMV, EBV and SARS-CoV-2 annotated TCRs, excluding TCRs annotated for multiple antigens. Starting from the raw public reads, TCRdb applied fastp trimming at Q25, assembled clones with MiXCR and retained in-frame beta chains. Rows are combined by CDR3 protein, so each entry shows the most common genes and DNA. TCRdb's processing, not the authors' own work, is the source of the V and J calls. The sample table records about 30,000 distinct CDR3 sequences; about 6.1% of these occur just once. Of the sample, approximately 5.5% is held by the ten largest clones.

This was a case-control study nested in a cohort of healthcare workers in London, UK, who had nasopharyngeal swab PCR tests and blood samples taken every week. Healthcare workers were recruited during the week of the UK lockdown, between 23 and 31 March 2020, and followed weekly for up to 16 weeks. Overall results and qualifications from the work: VDJdb matching was skewed toward anti-spike CD8 responses and likely underestimated virus-specific expansions by missing private and CD4 specificities.

This clonotype was seen repeatedly, ten times or more. Its recognized antigen is unknown. No quality values exist for individual bases; no much larger clone is one base distant. The source of this sequence is an adult who was a healthcare worker with PCR-confirmed SARS-CoV-2 infection or an uninfected control (not recorded which). The receptor chain draws on TRBV27 and TRBJ2-7, with no confident D gene call. Sequencing was done on a sample of whole blood. The CDR3 protein sequence reads: CASSPTIYEQYF. Read as DNA, the sequence is TGTGCCAGCAGTCCCACGATATACGAGCAGTACTTC.